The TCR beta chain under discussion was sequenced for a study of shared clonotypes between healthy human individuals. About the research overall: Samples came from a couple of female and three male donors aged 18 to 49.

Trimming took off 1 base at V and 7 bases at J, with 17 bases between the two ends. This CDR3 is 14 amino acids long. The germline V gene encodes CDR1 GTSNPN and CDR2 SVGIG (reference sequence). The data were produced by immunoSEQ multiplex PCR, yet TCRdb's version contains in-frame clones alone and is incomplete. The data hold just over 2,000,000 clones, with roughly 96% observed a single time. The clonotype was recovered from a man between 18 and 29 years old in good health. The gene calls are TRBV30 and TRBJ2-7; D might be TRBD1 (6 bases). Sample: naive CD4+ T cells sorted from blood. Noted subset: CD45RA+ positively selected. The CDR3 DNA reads TGTGCCTGGAGTGAGGGGACATCCTTTCTGGAGCAGTACTTC. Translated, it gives CAWSEGTSFLEQYF.